The 22 T cell receptor beta chains reported below all come from one sample, sequenced in a study of technical replicates of blood from a few donors. TCRdb keeps only in-frame clones here, not all; method: immunoSEQ multiplex PCR. The sample lists 65,000 to 80,000 clones; roughly 94% were seen once. The source material was T cells isolated from PBMCs. Source of these receptors: a human donor in good health.

The chain links TRBV9 to TRBJ2-2; TRBD1 might be the D (6 bases). With 6 bases removed from V and 2 bases from J, the gap between germline ends came to 14 bases. The CDR3 is made up of 15 amino acids. Germline CDR1 is SGDLS and CDR2 is YYNGEE. CDR3 amino acids: CASTRSGQNTGELFF. The CDR3 nucleotides are TGTGCCAGCACCCGTTCGGGACAAAACACCGGGGAGCTGTTTTTT.

The rearrangement links TRBV21-1 to TRBJ1-3; TRBD1, the table's D call, lacks a check against the DNA. TRBV21-1 is assigned pseudogene status. This CDR3 has 17 residues. The CDR3: CASSNGHLKSSGNTIYF. CDR3 bases: TGTGCCAGCAGCAATGGGCACCTGAAGAGCTCTGGAAACACCATATATTTT.

This chain links TRBV7-9 with TRBJ2-3, with 14 bases lining up with TRBD2. The junction had 12 bases not matched to a gene; V was cut back by 6 bases and J by 4 bases. Germline values: CDR1 SEHNR, CDR2 FQNEAQ (reference sequence). The CDR3 has 18 residues. CDR3 in DNA: TGTGCCAGCAGACATGGACTAGCGGGAGGCCGGGGACCAGATACGCAGTATTTT. It encodes CASRHGLAGGRGPDTQYF.

The J gene is TRBJ1-2, the V gene TRBV15, with D perhaps matching TRBD1 (6 bases). The CDR3 length is 15 residues. Germline V lookup: CDR1 LNHNV, CDR2 YYDKDF (reference sequence). V was clipped by 5 bases and J by 3 bases, with 16 bases between them. DNA for the CDR3: TGTGCCACCAGCGGTACAGGGTATACTTACTATGGCTACACCTTC. Translated: CATSGTGYTYYGYTF.

The chain uses TRBV29-1 and TRBJ1-1; D uncertain. V gave up 6 bases and J gave up 0 bases, with 17 bases separating them. Per the germline V gene, CDR1 is SQVTM and CDR2 is ANQGSEA. This CDR3 contains 15 residues. For the CDR3, the DNA is TGCAGCGTCGGTAACTACATTAATTTGAACACTGAAGCTTTCTTT. Protein: CSVGNYINLNTEAFF. The variable domain in full, completed from reference TRBV29-1 and TRBJ1-1, reads SAVISQKPSRDICQRGTSLTIQCQVDSQVTMMFWYRQQPGQSLTLIATANQGSEATYESGFVIDKFPISRPNLTFSTLTVSNMSPEDSSIYLCSVGNYINLNTEAFFGQGTRLTVV.

The V gene is TRBV19, the J gene TRBJ2-7; perhaps TRBD1 as D (6 bases). CDR1 is LNHDA, CDR2 SQIVND, per germline (reference sequence). V was cut by 5 bases and J by 3 bases, with 17 bases left in between. The CDR3 runs to 15 residues. The CDR3 DNA follows: TGTGCCAGTAGTCCCGCCAGGGGCGAAATCTACGAGCAGTACTTC. Protein: CASSPARGEIYEQYF.

This rearrangement joins TRBV14 to TRBJ2-7; D remains unclear. V was cut by 1 base and J by 5 bases, with 15 bases left in between. There are 15 residues in the CDR3. In germline, CDR1 is SGHDN, CDR2 FVKESK. The CDR3 protein is CASSQGFHLSDEQYF. The CDR3 bases are TGTGCCAGCAGCCAAGGGTTCCACCTCTCGGACGAGCAGTACTTC.

This clone was seen only once. The chain links TRBV27 to TRBJ2-7, with 9 nucleotides matching TRBD1. CDR1 MNHEY and CDR2 SMNVEV come from the germline V gene (reference sequence). The J segment lost 3 bases and the V segment lost 4 bases, leaving 7 bases of the junction unmatched. CDR3 length: 15 residues. The CDR3 DNA sequence: TGTGCCAGCAGTTCCCCGGACAGGGGACTCTACGAGCAGTACTTC. This translates into CASSSPDRGLYEQYF.

The V and J genes are TRBV10-2 and TRBJ1-5; unclear D gene. V lost 3 bases, J lost 3 bases, and 6 bases lay in between. Germline lookup yields CDR1 WSHSY and CDR2 SAAADI. The CDR3 covers 13 residues. The CDR3 nucleotides are TGCGCCAGCAGTGAAGCTTTCAATCAGCCCCAGCATTTT. Its protein is CASSEAFNQPQHF.

The chain uses TRBV18 and TRBJ2-7; D is possibly TRBD1 (5 bases). The length of the CDR3 is 14 residues. Germline V CDR1 and CDR2: KGHSH, LQKENI. V lost 8 bases and J lost 0, with 14 bases in between. CDR3 residues: CASTQTANSYEQYF. The DNA for the CDR3 is TGTGCCAGCACACAGACAGCGAACTCCTACGAGCAGTACTTC.

V is TRBV6-5 and J is TRBJ1-2; the D gene is possibly TRBD1 (5 bases). Trimming shortened V by 7 bases and J by 5 bases, and 14 bases separated the two germline ends. CDR1 MNHEY and CDR2 SVGAGI come from the germline V gene. The CDR3 runs to 13 residues. The DNA of the CDR3 is TGTGCCAGCACGGGTCAGGGACTGTATGGCTACACCTTC. Amino acid sequence: CASTGQGLYGYTF.

The table lists this clone with a few counts. The chain employs TRBV18 and TRBJ1-5, with D unclear. The CDR3 runs to 14 residues. Germline V lookup: CDR1 KGHSH, CDR2 LQKENI. V was cut by 3 bases and J by 3 bases, with 9 bases left in between. CDR3 nucleotides: TGTGCCAGCTCACCTGAGAGTTCCAATCAGCCCCAGCATTTT. Protein product: CASSPESSNQPQHF.

The chain joins TRBV18 to TRBJ2-4, with a possible D match to TRBD2 (5 bases). V lost 7 bases, J lost 0 bases, and 13 bases lay in between. The CDR3 runs 15 residues. Germline V gives CDR1 KGHSH, CDR2 LQKENI. The CDR3 spells CASYYSAGAKNIQYF. CDR3 DNA sequence: TGTGCCAGCTATTATTCGGCGGGAGCCAAAAACATTCAGTACTTC.

V gene TRBV9 combines with J gene TRBJ1-2; TRBD1 matches 8 bases. CDR3 size: 14 residues. J was trimmed by 3 bases and V by 3 bases; bases with no gene match: 4. From germline, CDR1 is SGDLS and CDR2 YYNGEE. The CDR3 DNA follows: TGTGCCAGCAGCGGTGGACAGGGCGACTATGGCTACACCTTC. This sequence encodes CASSGGQGDYGYTF.

The chain couples TRBV11-2 to TRBJ1-4, with D possibly TRBD1 on 5 matching bases. Trimming took 4 bases from V and 6 from J, leaving 15 bases between them. This CDR3 comprises 15 residues. From germline, CDR1 is SGHAT and CDR2 FQNNGV. This CDR3 reads CASSSIDSLDEKLFF. As DNA, the CDR3 is TGTGCCAGCAGCTCTATTGACAGTCTCGATGAAAAACTGTTTTTT.

The chain uses TRBV19 and TRBJ1-2; D call uncertain. Per germline, CDR1 LNHDA and CDR2 SQIVND (reference sequence). V shed 5 bases and J shed 2 bases, with 15 bases lying between them. CDR3 size: 15 residues. The chain's CDR3 is CASSGGVVVNYGYTF. CDR3 in DNA: TGTGCCAGTAGTGGCGGGGTAGTAGTGAACTATGGCTACACCTTC.

In this sample, this clone turned up once. V gene TRBV10-1 combines with J gene TRBJ2-2, with unresolved D. V gave up 2 bases and J gave up 7 bases, with 8 bases separating them. Germline V lookup: CDR1 WNHNN, CDR2 SYGVQD (reference sequence). CDR3 length: 13 residues. CDR3 in DNA: TGCGCCAGCAGTGAGGGCGGAGTCGGGGAGCTGTTTTTT. This translates into CASSEGGVGELFF.

V usage is TRBV5-1 and J usage is TRBJ2-3; D possibly corresponds to TRBD2 (6 bases). The germline V gene has CDR1 SGHRS and CDR2 YFSETQ. This CDR3 spans 14 amino acids. V lost 4 bases and J lost 5, with 14 bases in between. CDR3 in amino acids: CASSQKPGGDTQYF. DNA of the CDR3: TGCGCCAGCAGCCAGAAACCCGGGGGAGATACGCAGTATTTT.

The chain links TRBV6-5 to TRBJ2-3; 12 positions match TRBD2. Unmatched junction bases numbered 7, after V lost 6 bases and J lost 6 bases. CDR1 is MNHEY and CDR2 is SVGAGI in the germline V gene. The CDR3 length is 15 residues. CDR3 nucleotide sequence: TGTGCCAGCAGAAACCTAGCGGGGGGGTTGGATACGCAGTATTTT. Its translation is CASRNLAGGLDTQYF.

The chain recombines TRBV27 with TRBJ2-7, with 10 bases fitting TRBD2. With 5 bases clipped from V and 10 bases from J, the junction kept 11 bases outside the gene matches. The CDR3 length is 14 residues. The germline V gene encodes CDR1 MNHEY and CDR2 SMNVEV (reference sequence). CDR3 in amino acids: CASSGLSGRVDQYF. The CDR3 region has the DNA TGTGCCAGCAGTGGATTGAGCGGGAGGGTGGATCAGTACTTC.

This chain connects TRBV29-1 to TRBJ2-2; D may be TRBD1 (6 bases). This CDR3 has 13 residues. Trimming took off 8 bases at V and 5 bases at J, with 15 bases between the two ends. Germline-derived CDR1 and CDR2 are SQVTM and ANQGSEA. This CDR3 reads CSLKTGLTGELFF. Written as DNA, the CDR3 is TGCAGCTTGAAAACAGGGTTGACCGGGGAGCTGTTTTTT.

Details on this clone: The DNA is omitted, as the CDR3 cannot be located on it reliably, and the CDR3 follows TCRdb's listing. This chain connects TRBV10-3 to TRBJ2-7; TRBD2, as called in the table, went unchecked against the DNA. Germline loops: CDR1 ENHRY, CDR2 SYGVKD. 16 amino acids form the CDR3, both terminal residues included. The CDR3 region is CAISSSGRGGSYEQYF.